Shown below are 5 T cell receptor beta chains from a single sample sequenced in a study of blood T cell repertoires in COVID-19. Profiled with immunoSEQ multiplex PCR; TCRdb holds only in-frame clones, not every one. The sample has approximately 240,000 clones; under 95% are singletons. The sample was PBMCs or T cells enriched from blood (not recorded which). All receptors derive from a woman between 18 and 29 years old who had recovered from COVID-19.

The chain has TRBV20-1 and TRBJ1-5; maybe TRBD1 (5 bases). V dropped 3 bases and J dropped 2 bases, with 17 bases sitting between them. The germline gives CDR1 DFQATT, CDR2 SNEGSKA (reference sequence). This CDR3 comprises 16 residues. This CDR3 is CSASPLGQGRNQPQHF. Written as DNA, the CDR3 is TGCAGTGCTAGTCCACTCGGGCAGGGCCGCAATCAGCCCCAGCATTTT.

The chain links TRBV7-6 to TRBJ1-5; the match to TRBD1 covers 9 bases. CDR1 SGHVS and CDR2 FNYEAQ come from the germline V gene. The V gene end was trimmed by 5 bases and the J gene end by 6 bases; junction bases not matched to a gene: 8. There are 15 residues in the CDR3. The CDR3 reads CASSLGQGVSQPQHF. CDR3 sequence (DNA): TGTGCCAGCAGCCTGGGACAGGGAGTCAGTCAGCCCCAGCATTTT. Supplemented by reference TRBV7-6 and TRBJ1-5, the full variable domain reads GAGVSQSPRYKVTKRGQDVALRCDPISGHVSLYWYRQALGQGPEFLTYFNYEAQQDKSGLPNDRFSAERPEGSISTLTIQRTEQRDSAMYRCASSLGQGVSQPQHFGDGTRLSIL.

In DNA, the CDR3 is TGTGCCACCTTTGGAGCGGGGCTTTACAACACCGGGGAGCTGTTTTTT. Its protein is CATFGAGLYNTGELFF. The chain carries TRBV10-3 and TRBJ2-2, with 7 bases identical to TRBD2. The ends lost 10 bases at V and 2 bases at J; junction bases unmatched: 13. CDR1 and CDR2 from the germline V gene are ENHRY and SYGVKD. The CDR3 runs 16 residues.

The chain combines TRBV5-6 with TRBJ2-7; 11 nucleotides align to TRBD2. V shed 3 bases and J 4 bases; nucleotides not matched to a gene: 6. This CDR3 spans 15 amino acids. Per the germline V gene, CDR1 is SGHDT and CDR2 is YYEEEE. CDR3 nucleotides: TGTGCCAGCAGCTATAGCGGGGGGGCCTTATACGAGCAGTACTTC. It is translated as CASSYSGGALYEQYF.

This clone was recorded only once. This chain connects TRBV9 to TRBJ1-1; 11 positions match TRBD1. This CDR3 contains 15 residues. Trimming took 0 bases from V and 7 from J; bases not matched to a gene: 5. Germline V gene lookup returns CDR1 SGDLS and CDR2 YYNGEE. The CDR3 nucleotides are TGTGCCAGCAGCGTAGCAATTGGGACAGGGGGTGAAGCTTTCTTT. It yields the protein CASSVAIGTGGEAFF.